The source of this T cell receptor (beta chain) is a study of shared clonotypes between healthy human individuals. Generated by immunoSEQ multiplex PCR, the TCRdb table keeps only in-frame clones and is missing some. The sample contains about 960,000 clones, around 80% of which appear only once. The V end lost 4 bases, the J end lost 13 bases, and 17 bases lay between the germline ends. The CDR3 consists of 13 residues. The germline V gene has CDR1 SGHRS and CDR2 YFSETQ. The specimen sequenced was memory CD4+ T cells sorted from blood. Regarding subset: CD45RA-negative fraction. This sequence originates from a man between 18 and 35 years old in good health. J is TRBJ2-2 and V is TRBV5-1, with D tentatively TRBD1 (5 bases). CDR3 in amino acids: CASSDSRSLGLFF. CDR3 DNA: TGCGCCAGCAGCGACAGTCGCAGCCTAGGGCTGTTTTTT.